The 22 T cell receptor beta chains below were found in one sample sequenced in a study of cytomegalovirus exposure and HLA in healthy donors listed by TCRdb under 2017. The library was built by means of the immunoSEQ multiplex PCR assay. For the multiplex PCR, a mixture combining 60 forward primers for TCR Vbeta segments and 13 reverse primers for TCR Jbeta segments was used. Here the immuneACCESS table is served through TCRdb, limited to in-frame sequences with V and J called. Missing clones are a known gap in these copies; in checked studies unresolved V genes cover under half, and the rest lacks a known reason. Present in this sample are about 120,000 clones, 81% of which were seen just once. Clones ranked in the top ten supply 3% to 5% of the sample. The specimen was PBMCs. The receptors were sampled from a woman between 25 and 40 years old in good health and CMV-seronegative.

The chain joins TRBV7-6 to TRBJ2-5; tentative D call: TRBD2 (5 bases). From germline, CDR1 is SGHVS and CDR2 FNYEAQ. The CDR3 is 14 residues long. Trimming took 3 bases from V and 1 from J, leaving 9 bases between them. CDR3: CASSFSSVQETQYF. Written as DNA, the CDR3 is TGTGCCAGCAGCTTTAGTAGCGTCCAAGAGACCCAGTACTTC.

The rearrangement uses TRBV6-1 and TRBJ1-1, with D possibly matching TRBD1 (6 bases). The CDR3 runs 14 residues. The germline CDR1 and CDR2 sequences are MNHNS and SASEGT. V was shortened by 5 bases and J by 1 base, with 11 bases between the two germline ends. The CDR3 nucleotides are TGTGCCAGCAGTCCTCTGGGGGCGAACACTGAAGCTTTCTTT. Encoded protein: CASSPLGANTEAFF.

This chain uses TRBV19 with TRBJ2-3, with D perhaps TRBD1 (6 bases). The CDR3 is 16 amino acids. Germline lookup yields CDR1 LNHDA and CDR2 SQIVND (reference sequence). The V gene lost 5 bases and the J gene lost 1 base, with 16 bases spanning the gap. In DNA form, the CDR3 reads TGTGCCAGTAGTTCCGAAACAGGGCTGGGCACAGATACGCAGTATTTT. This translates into CASSSETGLGTDTQYF.

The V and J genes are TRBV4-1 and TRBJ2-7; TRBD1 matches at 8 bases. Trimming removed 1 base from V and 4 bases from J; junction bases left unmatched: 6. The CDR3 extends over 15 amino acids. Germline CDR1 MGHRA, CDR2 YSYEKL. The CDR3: CASSQVTGAIYEQYF. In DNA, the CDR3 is TGCGCCAGCAGCCAAGTGACAGGGGCGATTTACGAGCAGTACTTC.

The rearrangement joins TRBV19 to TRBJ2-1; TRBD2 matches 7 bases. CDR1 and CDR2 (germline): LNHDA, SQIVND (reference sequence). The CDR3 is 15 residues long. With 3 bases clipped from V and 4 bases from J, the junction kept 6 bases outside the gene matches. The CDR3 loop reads CASSIRLAEYNEQFF. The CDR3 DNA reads TGTGCCAGTAGTATCCGGCTAGCGGAATACAATGAGCAGTTCTTC.

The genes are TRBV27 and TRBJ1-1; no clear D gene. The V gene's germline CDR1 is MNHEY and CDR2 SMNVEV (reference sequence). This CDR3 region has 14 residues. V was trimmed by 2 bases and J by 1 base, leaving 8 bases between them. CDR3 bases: TGTGCCAGCAGTTTAGTGTCAGGGAACACTGAAGCTTTCTTT. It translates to CASSLVSGNTEAFF.

CDR3 sequence: CASSSPGEITDTQYF. The CDR3 nucleotides are TGTGCCAGCAGCTCCCCGGGGGAGATCACAGATACGCAGTATTTT. The chain employs TRBV13 and TRBJ2-3; maybe TRBD2 (6 bases). The CDR3 sequence is 15 residues long. Trimming shortened V by 4 bases and J by 2 bases, and 13 bases separated the two germline ends. CDR1 is PRHDT, CDR2 FYEKMQ, per germline (reference sequence). Using reference TRBV13 and TRBJ2-3 for the parts outside the CDR3, the full variable domain is AAGVIQSPRHLIKEKRETATLKCYPIPRHDTVYWYQQGPGQDPQFLISFYEKMQSDKGSIPDRFSAQQFSDYHSELNMSSLELGDSALYFCASSSPGEITDTQYFGPGTRLTVL.

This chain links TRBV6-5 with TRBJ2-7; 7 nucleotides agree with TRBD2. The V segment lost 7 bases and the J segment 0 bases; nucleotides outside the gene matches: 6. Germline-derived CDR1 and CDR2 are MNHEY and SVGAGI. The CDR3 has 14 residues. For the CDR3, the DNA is TGTGCCAGCATGAGGGGCGGGAGCTCCTACGAGCAGTACTTC. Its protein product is CASMRGGSSYEQYF.

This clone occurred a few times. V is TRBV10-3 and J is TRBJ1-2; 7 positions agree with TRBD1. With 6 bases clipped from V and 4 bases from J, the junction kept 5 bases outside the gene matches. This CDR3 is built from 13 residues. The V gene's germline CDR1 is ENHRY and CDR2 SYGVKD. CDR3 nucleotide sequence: TGTGCCATCAGACCGACAGGGACCTATGGCTACACCTTC. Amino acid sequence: CAIRPTGTYGYTF.

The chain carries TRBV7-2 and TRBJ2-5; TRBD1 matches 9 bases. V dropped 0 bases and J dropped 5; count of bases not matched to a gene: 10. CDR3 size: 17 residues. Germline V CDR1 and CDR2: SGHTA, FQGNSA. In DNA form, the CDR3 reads TGTGCCAGCAGCTTAGCTGGGGAGGCTGGACAGGGGGAGACCCAGTACTTC. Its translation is CASSLAGEAGQGETQYF.

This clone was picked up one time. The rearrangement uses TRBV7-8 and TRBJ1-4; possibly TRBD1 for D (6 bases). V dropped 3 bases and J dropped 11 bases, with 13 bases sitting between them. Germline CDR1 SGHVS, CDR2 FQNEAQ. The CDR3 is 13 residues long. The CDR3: CASSFDKGGKLFF. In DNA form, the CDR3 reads TGTGCCAGCAGCTTCGACAAGGGGGGGAAACTGTTTTTT. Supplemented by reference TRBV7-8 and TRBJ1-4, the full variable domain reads GAGVSQSPRYKVAKRGQDVALRCDPISGHVSLFWYQQALGQGPEFLTYFQNEAQLDKSGLPSDRFFAERPEGSVSTLKIQRTQQEDSAVYLCASSFDKGGKLFFGSGTQLSVL.

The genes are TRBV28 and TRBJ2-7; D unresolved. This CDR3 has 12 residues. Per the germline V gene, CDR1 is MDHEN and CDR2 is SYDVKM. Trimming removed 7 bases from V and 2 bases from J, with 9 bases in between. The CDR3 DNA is TGTGCCAGCACCCTTCTAGCCTACGAGCAGTACTTC. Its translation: CASTLLAYEQYF.

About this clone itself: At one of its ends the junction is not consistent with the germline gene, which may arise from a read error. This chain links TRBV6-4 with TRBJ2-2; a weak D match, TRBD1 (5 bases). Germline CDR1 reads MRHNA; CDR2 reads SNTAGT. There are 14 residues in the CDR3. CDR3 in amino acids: CATSDLTDTGELFF. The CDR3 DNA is TGTGCCACCAGTGATTTGACAGACACCGGGGAGCTGTTTTTT.

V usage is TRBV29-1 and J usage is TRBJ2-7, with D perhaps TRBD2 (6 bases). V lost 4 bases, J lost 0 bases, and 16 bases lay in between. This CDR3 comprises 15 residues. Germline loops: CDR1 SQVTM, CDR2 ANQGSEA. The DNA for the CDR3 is TGCAGCGTTGTGGGGGGAGCGACTCTCTCCTACGAGCAGTACTTC. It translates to CSVVGGATLSYEQYF.

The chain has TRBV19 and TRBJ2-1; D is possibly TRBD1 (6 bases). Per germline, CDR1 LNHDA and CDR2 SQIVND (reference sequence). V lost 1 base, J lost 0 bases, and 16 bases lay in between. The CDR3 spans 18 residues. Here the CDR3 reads CASSIGGRGTSSYNEQFF. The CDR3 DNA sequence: TGTGCCAGTAGTATAGGGGGCAGGGGAACCAGCTCCTACAATGAGCAGTTCTTC.

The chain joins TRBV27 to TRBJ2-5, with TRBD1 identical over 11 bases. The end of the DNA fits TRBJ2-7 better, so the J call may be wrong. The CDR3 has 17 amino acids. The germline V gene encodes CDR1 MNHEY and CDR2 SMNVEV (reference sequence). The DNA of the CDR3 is TGTGCCAGCAGTACTCGGACAGGGGGCGGGAGGTCCTACGAGCAGTACTTC. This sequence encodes CASSTRTGGGRSYEQYF.

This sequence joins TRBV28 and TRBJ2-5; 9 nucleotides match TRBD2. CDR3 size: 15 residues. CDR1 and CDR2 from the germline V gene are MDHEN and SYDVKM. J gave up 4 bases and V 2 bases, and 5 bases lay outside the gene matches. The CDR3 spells CASSLQAGGTETQYF. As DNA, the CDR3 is TGTGCCAGCAGTTTACAAGCGGGAGGAACAGAGACCCAGTACTTC.

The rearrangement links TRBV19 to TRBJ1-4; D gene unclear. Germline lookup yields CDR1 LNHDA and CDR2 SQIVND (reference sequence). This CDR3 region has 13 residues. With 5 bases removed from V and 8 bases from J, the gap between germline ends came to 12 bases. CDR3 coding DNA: TGTGCCAGTAGTTTGACCATCAGGGAAAAACTGTTTTTT. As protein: CASSLTIREKLFF.

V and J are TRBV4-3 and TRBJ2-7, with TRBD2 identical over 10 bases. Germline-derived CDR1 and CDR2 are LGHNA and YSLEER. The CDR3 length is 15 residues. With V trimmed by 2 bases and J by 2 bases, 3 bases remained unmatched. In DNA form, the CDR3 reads TGCGCCAGCAGCCAATCACTAGCGGGAACCTACGAGCAGTACTTC. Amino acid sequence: CASSQSLAGTYEQYF.

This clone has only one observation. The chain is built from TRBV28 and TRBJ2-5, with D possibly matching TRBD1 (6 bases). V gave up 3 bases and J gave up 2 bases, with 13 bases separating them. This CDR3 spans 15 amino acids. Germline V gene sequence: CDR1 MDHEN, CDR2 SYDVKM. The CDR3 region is CASSLQDSLQETQYF. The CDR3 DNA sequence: TGTGCCAGCAGTTTGCAGGACAGCTTACAAGAGACCCAGTACTTC.

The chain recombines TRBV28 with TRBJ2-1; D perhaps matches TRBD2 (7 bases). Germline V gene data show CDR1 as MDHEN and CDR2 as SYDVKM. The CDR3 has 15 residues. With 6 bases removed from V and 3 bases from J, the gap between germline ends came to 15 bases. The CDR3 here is CASSKGGGRYNEQFF. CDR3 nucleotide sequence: TGTGCCAGCAGCAAAGGGGGGGGTCGCTACAATGAGCAGTTCTTC.

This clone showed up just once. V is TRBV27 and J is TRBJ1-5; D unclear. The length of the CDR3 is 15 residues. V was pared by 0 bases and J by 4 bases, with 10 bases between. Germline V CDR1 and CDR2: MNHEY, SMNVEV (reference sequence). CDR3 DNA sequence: TGTGCCAGCAGTTTATCGGGCAGGCTAAATCAGCCCCAGCATTTT. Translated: CASSLSGRLNQPQHF.